This is a list of T cell receptor beta chains from one sample in a study of beta chain features in type 1 diabetes. The repertoire was sequenced with immunoSEQ multiplex PCR; TCRdb's copy has only in-frame clones and lacks some. The sample has hundreds of thousands of clones, approximately 28% seen once. The sample comprised naive CD4+ T cells from blood. These receptors all stem from a young man in good health. CDR3s include the opening cysteine and the closing phenylalanine or tryptophan. A D gene is named only where the DNA matches it firmly. A row's size may be missing; if present it is once, few, many or a size class.

clone size	D gene	J gene	V gene	CDR3 DNA	CDR3 protein
NA	NA	TRBJ2-7	TRBV7-2	TGTGCCAGCAGCCTCGACCGGAGCACCGAGCAGTACTTC	CASSLDRSTEQYF
NA	NA	TRBJ2-1	TRBV30	TGTGCCTGGAGCGGGGATTTCTCCTACAATGAGCAGTTCTTC	CAWSGDFSYNEQFF
NA	NA	TRBJ1-2	TRBV7-2	TGTGCCAGCAGCCCCGGACCCTTCTATGGCTACACCTTC	CASSPGPFYGYTF
few	NA	TRBJ2-1	TRBV7-3	TGTGCCAGCAGCTTAACGGGTAACAATGAGCAGTTCTTC	CASSLTGNNEQFF
NA	TRBD1	TRBJ2-1	TRBV7-9	TGTGCCAGCAGCAGCCGGGACAGGGGAAATGAGCAGTTCTTC	CASSSRDRGNEQFF
few	NA	TRBJ2-3	TRBV7-9	TGTGCCAGCAGCTTAAGGCAGGGAATGGATACGCAGTATTTT	CASSLRQGMDTQYF
NA	TRBD2	TRBJ2-7	TRBV6-5	TGTGCCAGCAGTCCCCGACTAGCGGGAGCTTACGAGCAGTACTTC	CASSPRLAGAYEQYF
NA	NA	TRBJ2-7	TRBV7-2	TGTGCCAGCAGCCGAATCGCGAGGGCCTACGAGCAGTACTTC	CASSRIARAYEQYF
NA	TRBD2	TRBJ2-1	TRBV9	TGTGCCAGCAACCCTAGCGGGAGCTCCTACAATGAGCAGTTCTTC	CASNPSGSSYNEQFF
NA	NA	TRBJ2-7	TRBV19	TGTGCCAGTAGTATGGGGAACGAGCAGTACTTC	CASSMGNEQYF
few	TRBD2	TRBJ2-4	TRBV25-1	TGTGCCAGCAGTGACTATGGGACTAGCGGGAGGACAAACATTCAGTACTTC	CASSDYGTSGRTNIQYF
NA	NA	TRBJ2-1	TRBV7-3	TGTGCCAGCAGCCTCACCACGTCCCCGTATGATGAGCAGTTCTTC	CASSLTTSPYDEQFF
NA	NA	TRBJ2-3	TRBV11-2	TGTGCCAGCAGCTTAGGAGGTCAGACAGATACGCAGTATTTT	CASSLGGQTDTQYF
NA	NA	TRBJ2-3	TRBV5-4	TGTGCCAGCAGCAGGGCAGATACGCAGTATTTT	CASSRADTQYF
NA	NA	TRBJ1-2	TRBV30	TGTGCCTGGAGTCCCACAGTGTACTATGGCTACACCTTC	CAWSPTVYYGYTF
NA	TRBD1	TRBJ2-5	TRBV27	TGTGCCAGCAGTTCCAGGACAGGGATAGAGGAGACCCAGTACTTC	CASSSRTGIEETQYF
few	NA	TRBJ1-1	TRBV7-9	TGTGCCATCGACAGGGAAGCTTTCTTT	CAIDREAFF
few	TRBD2	TRBJ2-3	TRBV7-9	TGTGCCAGCAGGTTTCTAGCGGGAGGGCCAGATACGCAGTATTTT	CASRFLAGGPDTQYF
NA	NA	TRBJ2-4	TRBV28	TGTGCCAGCAATCCCCGGGACAAAAACATTCAGTACTTC	CASNPRDKNIQYF
NA	NA	TRBJ2-7	TRBV7-2	TGTGCCAGCAGCTTAGAACGCGGGTCTTCCTACGAGCAGTACTTC	CASSLERGSSYEQYF
NA	NA	TRBJ2-3	TRBV29-1	TGCAGCGTTGAACAGGTAGCGGTGATCACAGATACGCAGTATTTT	CSVEQVAVITDTQYF
NA	NA	TRBJ2-7	TRBV30	TGTGCCTGGAGTGTAAAGGGGGGACCATACGAGCAGTACTTC	CAWSVKGGPYEQYF
NA	NA	TRBJ2-7	TRBV25-1	TGTGCCAGCAGTGAATCCCCGACCTACGAGCAGTACTTC	CASSESPTYEQYF
NA	TRBD2	TRBJ2-7	TRBV7-2	TGTGCCAGCAGCCACAGGACTAGCGGGAGGGCCGCATACGAGCAGTACTTC	CASSHRTSGRAAYEQYF
NA	NA	TRBJ2-4	TRBV29-1	TGCAGCGCCTTAGGACAGATCAAAAACATTCAGTACTTC	CSALGQIKNIQYF
few	NA	TRBJ2-4	TRBV10-3	TGTGCCATCAGTGAGTCCAACGTAGCGGACATTCAGTACTTC	CAISESNVADIQYF
NA	NA	TRBJ1-5	TRBV9	TGTGCCAGCAGCAGGGACGCGGATAGCAATCAGCCCCAGCATTTT	CASSRDADSNQPQHF